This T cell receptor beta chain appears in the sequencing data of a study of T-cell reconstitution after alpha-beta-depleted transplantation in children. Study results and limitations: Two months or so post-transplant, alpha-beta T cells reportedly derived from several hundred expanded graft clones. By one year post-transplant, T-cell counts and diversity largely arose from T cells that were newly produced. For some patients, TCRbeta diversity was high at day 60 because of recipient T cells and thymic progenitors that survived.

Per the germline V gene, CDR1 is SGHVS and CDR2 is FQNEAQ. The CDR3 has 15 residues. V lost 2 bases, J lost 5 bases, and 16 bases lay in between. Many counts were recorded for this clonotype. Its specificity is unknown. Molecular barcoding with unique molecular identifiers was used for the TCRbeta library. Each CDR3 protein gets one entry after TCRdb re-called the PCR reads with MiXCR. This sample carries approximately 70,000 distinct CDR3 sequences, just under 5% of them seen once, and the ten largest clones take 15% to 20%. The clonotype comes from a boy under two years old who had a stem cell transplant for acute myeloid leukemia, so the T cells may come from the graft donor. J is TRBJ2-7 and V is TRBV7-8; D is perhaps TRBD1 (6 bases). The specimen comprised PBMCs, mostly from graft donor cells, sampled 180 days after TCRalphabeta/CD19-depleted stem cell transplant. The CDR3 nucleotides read TGTGCCAGCAGCTTAACAAACAGTGGGGGCAACGAGCAGTACTTC. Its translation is CASSLTNSGGNEQYF. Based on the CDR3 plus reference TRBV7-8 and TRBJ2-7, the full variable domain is GAGVSQSPRYKVAKRGQDVALRCDPISGHVSLFWYQQALGQGPEFLTYFQNEAQLDKSGLPSDRFFAERPEGSVSTLKIQRTQQEDSAVYLCASSLTNSGGNEQYFGPGTRLTVT.